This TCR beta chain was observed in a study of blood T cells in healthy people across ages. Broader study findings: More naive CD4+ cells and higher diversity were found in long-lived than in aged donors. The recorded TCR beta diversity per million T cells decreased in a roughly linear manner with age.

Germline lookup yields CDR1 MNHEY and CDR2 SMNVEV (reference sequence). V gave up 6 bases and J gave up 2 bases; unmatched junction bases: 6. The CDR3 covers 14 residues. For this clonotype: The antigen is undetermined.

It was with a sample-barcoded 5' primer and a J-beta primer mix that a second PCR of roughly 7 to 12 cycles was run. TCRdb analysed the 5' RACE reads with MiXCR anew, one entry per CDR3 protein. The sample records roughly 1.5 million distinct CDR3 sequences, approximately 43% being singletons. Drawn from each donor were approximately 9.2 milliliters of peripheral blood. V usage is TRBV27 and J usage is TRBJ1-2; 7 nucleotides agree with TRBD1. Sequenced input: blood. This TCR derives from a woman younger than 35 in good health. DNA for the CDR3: TGTGCCAGCAGGGAAAACAGGGGAAACTATGGCTACACCTTC. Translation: CASRENRGNYGYTF.